This T cell receptor (beta chain) was documented in a study of shared clonotypes between healthy human individuals. Caucasian adults residing in Nashville, Tennessee made up all the donors. Data came from immunoSEQ multiplex PCR; TCRdb stores just in-frame clones and leaves some out. The repertoire holds roughly 410,000 clones, with roughly 96% as singletons. CDR1 SGHDT and CDR2 YYEEEE come from the germline V gene. CDR3 length: 17 amino acids. Trimming stripped 2 bases from V and 1 base from J, with 15 bases between. This clone was observed a single time. The chain is built from TRBV5-6 and TRBJ2-2, with a weak D call TRBD2 (5 bases). This receptor was taken from a man younger than 40 in good health. Sample: memory CD8+ T cells sorted from blood. Subset given: CD45RO+ cells pooled with CCR7-negative TemRA cells. The CDR3 coding sequence is TGTGCCAGCAGCTTTTATTGGGTAGCGCAGAACACCGGGGAGCTGTTTTTT. This sequence encodes CASSFYWVAQNTGELFF.